A single sample gave rise to the 19 T cell receptor beta chains below, sequenced in a study of spatial heterogeneity in lung cancer. The time point: sample taken at primary tumor resection. The study sequenced unsorted whole RNA from tumor, nontumor lung or frozen PBMC. Each CDR3 protein is one row after TCRdb ran MiXCR on the 5' RACE reads. Of over 45,000 distinct CDR3 sequences listed, approximately 5.7% are singletons. Sequenced here: PBMCs, sampled at surgery. Receptors originate from a male donor with early-stage non-small cell lung cancer.

This clonotype was seen at least ten times. This sequence joins TRBV7-2 and TRBJ1-2; D call uncertain. Trimming pared 6 bases from V and 4 bases from J, leaving 15 bases between. The CDR3 runs 14 residues. The germline V gene has CDR1 SGHTA and CDR2 FQGNSA. This chain's CDR3 is CASSPSRVGYGYTF. For the CDR3, the DNA is TGTGCCAGCAGTCCCTCACGGGTGGGCTATGGCTACACCTTC.

This clonotype was found many times. DNA of the CDR3: TGCAGTGCTAGAACCCTACAGGGGAGATTGGAGACCCAGTACTTC. Residues: CSARTLQGRLETQYF. The V gene is TRBV20-1, the J gene TRBJ2-5; 7 bases agree with TRBD1. Germline CDR1 DFQATT, CDR2 SNEGSKA (reference sequence). The CDR3 runs 15 residues. J was trimmed by 5 bases and V by 2 bases; bases with no gene match: 11.

This clonotype was counted a few times. This CDR3 is CSAFPASGRETQYF. The CDR3 DNA sequence: TGCAGTGCCTTCCCCGCTAGCGGGAGAGAGACCCAGTACTTC. This chain connects TRBV20-1 to TRBJ2-5, with 10 bases fitting TRBD2. CDR3 size: 14 residues. The V gene's germline CDR1 is DFQATT and CDR2 SNEGSKA (reference sequence). J gave up 4 bases and V 6 bases, and 8 bases lay outside the gene matches.

This clonotype was counted at least ten times. The chain uses TRBV7-9 and TRBJ1-3; 9 bases are shared with TRBD1. V lost 3 bases to trimming and J lost 0 bases; unmatched junction nucleotides: 3. This CDR3 contains 16 residues. The germline gives CDR1 SEHNR, CDR2 FQNEAQ (reference sequence). This chain's CDR3 is CASSLTGGSSGNTIYF. The CDR3 DNA sequence: TGTGCCAGCAGCTTGACAGGGGGGAGCTCTGGAAACACCATATATTTT.

There are many counts of this clonotype. This rearrangement joins TRBV5-5 to TRBJ2-2, with TRBD2 matching over 13 bases. CDR3 length: 16 residues. CDR1 is SGHKS, CDR2 YYEKEE, per germline (reference sequence). Trimming took 2 bases from V and 4 from J; bases not matched to a gene: 2. Written as DNA, the CDR3 is TGTGCCAGCAGCTTAAGGACTAGCGGGGGCACCGGGGAGCTGTTTTTT. Amino acids: CASSLRTSGGTGELFF.

V and J are TRBV3-1 and TRBJ2-5; 8 positions agree with TRBD1. This CDR3 is built from 15 residues. Germline-derived CDR1 and CDR2 are LGHDT and YNNKEL (reference sequence). The J segment lost 4 bases and the V segment lost 4 bases, leaving 8 bases of the junction unmatched. The CDR3 reads CASSLGTGGRETQYF. CDR3 in DNA: TGTGCCAGCAGCCTCGGGACAGGCGGTAGAGAGACCCAGTACTTC.

The chain is built from TRBV19 and TRBJ2-1; 9 bases match TRBD1. Per the germline V gene, CDR1 is LNHDA and CDR2 is SQIVND (reference sequence). The CDR3 is 15 residues long. V shed 3 bases, J shed 4 bases, and the junction held 4 bases outside the gene matches. CDR3 amino acids: CASSIDRGKYNEQFF. CDR3 DNA: TGTGCCAGTAGTATTGACAGGGGGAAATACAATGAGCAGTTCTTC.

This clonotype has ten or more counts. The gene calls are TRBV7-9 and TRBJ2-3; D might be TRBD1 or TRBD2, each matching 5 bases. Germline V lookup: CDR1 SEHNR, CDR2 FQNEAQ (reference sequence). V was shortened by 2 bases and J by 5 bases, with 11 bases between the two germline ends. The CDR3 runs 14 residues. CDR3 in DNA: TGTGCCAGCAGCTTATCTGGGGCGGGAGATACGCAGTATTTT. It codes for CASSLSGAGDTQYF.

CDR3 nucleotides: TGTGCCAGCAGCCAGAGGGTTGGGGCTAGCACAGATACGCAGTATTTT. Translating gives CASSQRVGASTDTQYF. The rearrangement joins TRBV3-1 to TRBJ2-3; D may match TRBD1 or TRBD2 (5 bases each). CDR1 and CDR2 (germline): LGHDT, YNNKEL (reference sequence). Trimming left V 3 bases short and J 0 bases short, with 13 bases between. The CDR3 consists of 16 residues.

This clonotype has at least ten counts. The V and J genes are TRBV7-9 and TRBJ1-6; 10 bases agree with TRBD1. Germline values: CDR1 SEHNR, CDR2 FQNEAQ (reference sequence). The CDR3 length is 14 residues. Trimming took 4 bases from V and 8 from J; bases not matched to a gene: 2. The CDR3 region is CASSSGQGDSPLHF. CDR3 DNA: TGTGCCAGCAGCTCTGGACAGGGGGATTCACCCCTCCACTTT.

In its sample, this clonotype was seen many times. This chain connects TRBV25-1 to TRBJ2-1; TRBD2 might be the D (5 bases). V was pared by 8 bases and J by 8 bases, with 16 bases between. In germline, CDR1 is MGHDK, CDR2 SYGVNS. CDR3 length equals 13 residues. The CDR3, as DNA: TGTGCCAGCGGGAAAGGGAGTTGGGATGAGCAGTTCTTC. This translates into CASGKGSWDEQFF.

This clonotype was counted at least ten times. The chain is built from TRBV5-1 and TRBJ2-7, with no clear D. This CDR3 spans 13 amino acids. Germline V CDR1 and CDR2: SGHRS, YFSETQ. V gave up 1 base and J gave up 7 bases, with 12 bases separating them. The chain's CDR3 is CASSLRQPSEQYF. DNA for the CDR3: TGCGCCAGCAGCTTGAGGCAGCCGTCGGAGCAGTACTTC. The full variable domain, with the rest looked up from reference TRBV5-1 and TRBJ2-7, is KAGVTQTPRYLIKTRGQQVTLSCSPISGHRSVSWYQQTPGQGLQFLFEYFSETQRNKGNFPGRFSGRQFSNSRSEMNVSTLELGDSALYLCASSLRQPSEQYFGPGTRLTVT.

In its sample, this clonotype was seen many times. The chain uses TRBV7-9 and TRBJ1-1; TRBD1 might be the D (5 bases). Germline V gene data show CDR1 as SEHNR and CDR2 as FQNEAQ (reference sequence). Trimming left V 5 bases short and J 2 bases short, with 12 bases between. The CDR3 covers 14 residues. CDR3 DNA sequence: TGTGCCAGCAGCCCAGACAGCTTAAACACTGAAGCTTTCTTT. Translation: CASSPDSLNTEAFF.

This chain uses TRBV7-3 with TRBJ2-5, with 9 nucleotides matching TRBD2. Trimming removed 5 bases from V and 5 bases from J; junction bases left unmatched: 9. CDR1 is SGHTA, CDR2 FQGTGA, per germline. The CDR3 loop spans 15 amino acids. This CDR3 is CASSRDSGSRETQYF. The CDR3 DNA sequence: TGTGCCAGCAGCCGAGATAGCGGGAGCCGGGAGACCCAGTACTTC. Full variable domain (rest looked up from reference TRBV7-3 and TRBJ2-5): GAGVSQTPSNKVTEKGKYVELRCDPISGHTALYWYRQSLGQGPEFLIYFQGTGAADDSGLPNDRFFAVRPEGSVSTLKIQRTERGDSAVYLCASSRDSGSRETQYFGPGTRLLVL.

The table lists this clonotype with many counts. The chain employs TRBV30 and TRBJ1-2, with TRBD1 identical over 7 bases. The germline CDR1 and CDR2 sequences are GTSNPN and SVGIG (reference sequence). V shed 2 bases, J shed 6 bases, and the junction held 9 bases outside the gene matches. This CDR3 is built from 14 residues. CDR3 amino acids: CAWSRRQGLHGYTF. The CDR3 DNA reads TGTGCCTGGAGTCGCCGACAGGGCCTACATGGCTACACCTTC.

This clonotype appeared many times. The rearrangement links TRBV7-9 to TRBJ1-6; TRBD1 is a possible D gene (5 bases). CDR3 length: 14 amino acids. Germline V gene sequence: CDR1 SEHNR, CDR2 FQNEAQ (reference sequence). V was cut by 5 bases and J by 7 bases, with 12 bases left in between. DNA of the CDR3: TGTGCCAGCAGCATAGGGACGTACAATTCACCCCTCCACTTT. Its translation: CASSIGTYNSPLHF.

This clonotype occurred many times. The chain has TRBV12-3 or TRBV12-4 and TRBJ1-1, with 9 positions matching TRBD1. J lost 7 bases, V lost 3 bases, and 6 bases had no gene match. The CDR3 spans 14 residues. CDR3 sequence: CASSFRTGEVEAFF. The CDR3 DNA follows: TGTGCCAGCAGTTTCCGGACAGGGGAAGTTGAAGCTTTCTTT.

This clonotype was counted many times. The chain has TRBV7-2 and TRBJ2-5; D might be TRBD1 (6 bases). CDR3 length: 13 residues. Per germline, CDR1 SGHTA and CDR2 FQGNSA. The ends were cut back, 4 bases at V and 5 bases at J, with 11 bases in the middle. The CDR3 protein is CASSYRGMETQYF. The DNA of the CDR3 is TGTGCCAGCAGCTATAGGGGGATGGAGACCCAGTACTTC.

This clonotype has at least ten counts. The rearrangement uses TRBV29-1 and TRBJ2-7; D gene ambiguous. With 7 bases removed from V and 3 bases from J, the gap between germline ends came to 16 bases. Germline V gene lookup returns CDR1 SQVTM and CDR2 ANQGSEA. This CDR3 comprises 13 residues. The DNA of the CDR3 is TGCAGCGCCCAAGGTTATCCCGGCTACGAGCAGTACTTC. Translation: CSAQGYPGYEQYF.